This T cell receptor (beta chain) was obtained from a study of blood T cell repertoires in COVID-19 (dated by TCRdb to between 2020 and 2021). About the full investigation: The collaborator samples originated in the United States, Italy and Spain and spanned the acute and convalescent phases of COVID-19. The prospective study material was composed of cDNA or gDNA derived from T cells, B-cell-depleted T cells, or PBMCs. Deeply sampled blood TCRbeta repertoires from subjects exposed to, actively infected with, or recovered from COVID-19 were included in the dataset. A freely available public database, intended as a resource for researchers studying the immune response to SARS-CoV-2, is where the repertoires were released. The samples were drawn from two sources: the first 160 participants of the ongoing ImmuneRACE study, and 950 to 1,500 subjects contributed by 6 global collaborators. A de-identified subject ID, COVID-19 status, age in years and sex were almost always included in the sample metadata. Where available, HLA class I and class II types were obtained from metadata supplied by the sample provider rather than from assay-based typing.

The study at large found these results: The amount of clinical and demographic metadata varied by source and participant and was provided uncurated.

TCRbeta CDR3 regions were amplified from genomic DNA using the immunoSEQ Assay, a bias-controlled multiplex PCR. In the original analysis: The number of nucleated cells in each sample was estimated by amplification of reference gene primers within the assay. Sequence reads were collapsed and filtered to measure the absolute abundance of every unique TCRbeta CDR3 rearrangement. For each sample, productive Simpson clonality was calculated as the square root of Simpson's diversity index over productive rearrangements. TCRdb obtained this table from immuneACCESS and retained in-frame rearrangements with V and J assigned. These tables miss some clones; where compared with another copy, unresolved V genes account for less than half of the shortfall, and the remainder is unexplained. V and J calls and clone size follow that table, whereas D and trimming were derived from the DNA. The sample data list approximately 430,000 clones, and roughly 88% of these were observed just once. The leading ten clones occupy 1.4% of the sample.

From a lookup of the germline V gene, CDR1 and CDR2 are WSHSY and SAAADI. V is reduced by 5 bases and J by 7 bases, leaving a spacing of 15 bases between them. Including the terminal cysteine and phenylalanine, the CDR3 comprises 14 residues. Only the CDR3 region is kept as DNA, spanning 42 bases read in frame from base 1. Whole blood was collected in K2EDTA tubes by collaborating institutions according to the institutions' own protocols. Collaborator samples were shipped for TCRbeta analysis as frozen whole blood, isolated PBMCs, or DNA extracted from either sample type. In regard to this clone: The antigen it binds to is not known. No qualities accompany the bases; no much larger clone lies one base away.

The sample comprised peripheral blood. The source of this sequence is a woman in her 30s with active or convalescent COVID-19. The chain links TRBV10-2 with TRBJ2-1, with TRBD2 as a weak D call on 5 bases. The DNA sequence is given as TGCGCCAGCAGTACCGGACTCGTTCATAATGAGCAGTTCTTC. It translates to CASSTGLVHNEQFF.